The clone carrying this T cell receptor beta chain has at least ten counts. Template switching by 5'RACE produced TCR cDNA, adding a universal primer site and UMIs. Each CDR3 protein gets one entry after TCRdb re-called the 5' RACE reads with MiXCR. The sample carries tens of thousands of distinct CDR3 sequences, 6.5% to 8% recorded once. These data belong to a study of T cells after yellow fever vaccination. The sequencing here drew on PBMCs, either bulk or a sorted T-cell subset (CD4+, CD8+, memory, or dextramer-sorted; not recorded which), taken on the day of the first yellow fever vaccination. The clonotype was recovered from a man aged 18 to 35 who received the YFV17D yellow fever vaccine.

This CDR3 is CASSQESINQPQHF. Here the CDR3 DNA reads TGCGCCAGCAGCCAAGAGAGTATCAATCAGCCCCAGCATTTT. The V and J genes are TRBV4-3 and TRBJ1-5; the D is unclear. This CDR3 region has 14 residues. V lost 0 bases and J lost 3, with 6 bases in between. Germline CDR1 reads LGHNA; CDR2 reads YSLEER.